The T cell receptor (beta chain) described here comes from a study of tumor and adjacent non-tumor tissue in lung cancer. Study-level information: Patients were aged about 30 to 76, nine to eleven men and a handful of women, stage I to III. Findings of the study overall: Significantly higher TCR diversity was found in tumor than normal lung.

As regards this clonotype: What it binds is unknown. At one of its ends the junction is not consistent with the germline gene, which may arise from a read error.

This sample's RNA came from whole unsorted tissue. The CDR3 runs 13 residues. TCRbeta libraries were built with three rounds of nested PCR, modified from ARM-PCR. TCRdb analysed the multiplex PCR reads with MiXCR anew, one entry per CDR3 protein. The repertoire holds under 100,000 distinct CDR3 sequences, with about two thirds as singletons. The source of this sequence is a woman between 70 and 85 years old with non-small cell lung cancer. The sequencing sample was made of lung tumor tissue. The rearrangement uses TRBV12-3 or TRBV12-4 and TRBJ2-5, with D uncertain. The CDR3: CASSGGVKESQYF. The CDR3 DNA is TGTGCCAGCAGTGGCGGAGTTAAAGAGAGCCAGTACTTC.